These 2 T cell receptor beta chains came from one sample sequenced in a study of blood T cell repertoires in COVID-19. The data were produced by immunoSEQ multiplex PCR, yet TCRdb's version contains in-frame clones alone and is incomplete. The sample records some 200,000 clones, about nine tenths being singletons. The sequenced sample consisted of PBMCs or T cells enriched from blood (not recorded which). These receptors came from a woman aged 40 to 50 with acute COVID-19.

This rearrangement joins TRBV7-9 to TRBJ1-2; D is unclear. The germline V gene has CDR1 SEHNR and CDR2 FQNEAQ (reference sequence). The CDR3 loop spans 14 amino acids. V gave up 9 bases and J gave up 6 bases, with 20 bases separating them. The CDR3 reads CARRLLSRFHGYTF. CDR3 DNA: TGTGCCAGACGGTTACTCTCGAGGTTCCATGGCTACACCTTC.

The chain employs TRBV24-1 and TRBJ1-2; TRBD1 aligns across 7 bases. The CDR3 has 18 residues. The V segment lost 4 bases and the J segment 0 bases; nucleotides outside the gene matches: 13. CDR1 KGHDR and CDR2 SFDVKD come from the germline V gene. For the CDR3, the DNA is TGTGCCACCAGTGAAGCAGGGGGTCGAGGCCTTTCTAACTATGGCTACACCTTC. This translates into CATSEAGGRGLSNYGYTF.